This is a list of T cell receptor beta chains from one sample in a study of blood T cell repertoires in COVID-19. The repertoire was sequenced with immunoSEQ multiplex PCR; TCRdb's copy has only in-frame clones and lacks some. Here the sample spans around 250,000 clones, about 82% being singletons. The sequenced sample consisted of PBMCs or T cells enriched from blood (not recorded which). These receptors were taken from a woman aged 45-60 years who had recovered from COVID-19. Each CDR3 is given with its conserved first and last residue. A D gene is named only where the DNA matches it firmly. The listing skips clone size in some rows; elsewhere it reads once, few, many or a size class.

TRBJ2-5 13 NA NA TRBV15 CATSRVNGETQYF TGTGCCACCAGCAGAGTTAACGGTGAGACCCAGTACTTC
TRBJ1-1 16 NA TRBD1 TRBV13 CASSPRQGAVGTEAFF TGTGCCAGCAGCCCACGACAGGGGGCGGTTGGCACTGAAGCTTTCTTT
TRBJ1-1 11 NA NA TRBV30 CMSTGNTEAFF TGTATGTCGACGGGGAACACTGAAGCTTTCTTT
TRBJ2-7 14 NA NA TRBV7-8 CASTKGRGGYEQYF TGTGCCAGCACCAAGGGCAGGGGAGGGTACGAGCAGTACTTC
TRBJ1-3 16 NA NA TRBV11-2 CASSLQAYVSGNTIYF TGTGCCAGCAGCTTACAGGCGTATGTCTCTGGAAACACCATATATTTT
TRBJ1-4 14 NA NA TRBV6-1 CASSEGRTNEKLFF TGTGCCAGCAGTGAGGGCAGAACTAATGAAAAACTGTTTTTT
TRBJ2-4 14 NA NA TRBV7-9 CASSFPGFENIQYF TGTGCCAGCAGCTTTCCGGGTTTTGAAAACATTCAGTACTTC
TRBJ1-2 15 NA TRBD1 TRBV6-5 CASSTLATGNYGYTF TGTGCCAGCAGTACCCTCGCGACAGGGAACTATGGCTACACCTTC
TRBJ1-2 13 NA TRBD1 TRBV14 CASAAGQSYGYTF TGTGCCAGCGCGGCGGGACAGAGCTATGGCTACACCTTC
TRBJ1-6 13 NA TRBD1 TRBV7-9 CASSSDRGSPLHF TGTGCCAGCAGCTCGGACAGGGGGTCACCCCTCCACTTT
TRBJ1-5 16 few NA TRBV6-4 CASRENRDKTNQPQHF TGTGCCAGCAGGGAGAACCGGGACAAAACAAATCAGCCCCAGCATTTT
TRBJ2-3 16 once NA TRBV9 CASSVAGGAARDTQYF TGTGCCAGCAGCGTAGCGGGGGGCGCAGCAAGAGATACGCAGTATTTT
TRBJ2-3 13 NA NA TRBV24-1 CATSPPGTDTQYF TGTGCCACCAGTCCTCCAGGCACAGATACGCAGTATTTT
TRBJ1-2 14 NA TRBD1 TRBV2 CASSGEDRVQGYTF TGTGCCAGCAGTGGGGAGGACAGGGTGCAAGGCTACACCTTC
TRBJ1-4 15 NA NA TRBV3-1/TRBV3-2 CASSQVGGRVEKLFF TGTGCCAGCAGCCAAGTCGGGGGGCGAGTTGAAAAACTGTTTTTT
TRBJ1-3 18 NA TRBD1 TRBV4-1 CASSHTGTGVRSGNTIYF TGCGCCAGCAGCCACACCGGGACAGGGGTGAGGTCTGGAAACACCATATATTTT
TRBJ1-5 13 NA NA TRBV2 CASSEYINQPQHF TGTGCCAGCAGTGAATATATCAATCAGCCCCAGCATTTT
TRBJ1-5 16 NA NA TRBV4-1 CASSLSRARGPQPQHF TGCGCCAGCAGCCTAAGTAGAGCTCGAGGGCCTCAGCCCCAGCATTTT